This T cell receptor beta chain appears in the sequencing data of a study of blood T cell repertoires in COVID-19. Across the whole study: The cDNA or gDNA used as material had been derived from T cells, B-cell-depleted T cells, or PBMCs.

Here immunoSEQ multiplex PCR was the method, and the copy in TCRdb shows in-frame clones only, minus some. Here the sample spans around 230,000 clones, approximately 86% being singletons. Trimming took 4 bases from V and 8 from J; bases not matched to a gene: 17. The length of the CDR3 is 18 residues. The germline V gene has CDR1 SGHRS and CDR2 YFSETQ. In assigning cohorts, the study relied on participant-reported clinical history. The chain combines TRBV5-1 with TRBJ1-6; 8 bases are shared with TRBD1. Sequencing input: PBMCs or T cells enriched from blood (not recorded which). This TCR derives from a young man with acute COVID-19. The CDR3: CASSAGGTGFFRDSPLHF. The CDR3 bases are TGCGCCAGCAGCGCGGGCGGGACAGGTTTTTTTCGAGATTCACCCCTCCACTTT.